The entry below gives a single T cell receptor beta chain sequence along with its context. Sequencing was performed with immunoSEQ multiplex PCR; in TCRdb, only in-frame clones are kept and a portion is missing. Here the sample spans 200,000 to 300,000 clones, roughly 88% being singletons. With 0 bases clipped from V and 8 bases from J, the junction kept 4 bases outside the gene matches. The germline CDR1 and CDR2 sequences are SGHRS and YFSETQ. The CDR3 extends over 15 amino acids. The sample comes from a study of blood T cell repertoires in COVID-19. Study-level information: In each case, the material was cDNA or gDNA derived from T cells, B-cell-depleted T cells, or PBMCs.

This chain uses TRBV5-1 with TRBJ2-1, with 11 bases lining up with TRBD1. The sample taken for sequencing was peripheral blood. This clonotype originated in a man older than 75 with acute or convalescent COVID-19. CDR3 amino acids: CASSLVGQGADEQFF. DNA of the CDR3: TGCGCCAGCAGCTTGGTAGGACAGGGGGCCGATGAGCAGTTCTTC.